This T cell receptor beta chain stems from a study of cytomegalovirus exposure and HLA in healthy donors. The overall study: The approximately 120 million unique TCR beta sequences, from roughly 170 million T cells, were found by an earlier analysis. Findings of the study overall: Specific recognition of CMV antigens was confirmed in vitro for three chains (all CMV-associated). Accurate prediction of HLA-A and HLA-B alleles (for most subjects) was reportedly achieved from TCR beta sequences.

Use of 60 Vbeta and 13 Jbeta primers characterized the PCR. The table came from immunoSEQ multiplex PCR; TCRdb's copy has only in-frame clones and leaves some out. The sample lists roughly 140,000 clones, about three quarters occurring once. On this clone itself: Its specificity is unknown.

CDR1 is SGHDN and CDR2 is FVKESK in the germline V gene. The V end lost 6 bases, the J end lost 7 bases, and 18 bases lay between the germline ends. This CDR3 spans 14 amino acids. The sequence came from a man aged 35-49 years in good health and CMV-seropositive. V and J are TRBV14 and TRBJ1-1, with D possibly matching TRBD1 (6 bases). The sequenced material came from PBMCs. CDR3 bases: TGTGCCAGCAGATACGGGGGGCGGCTTGATGAAGCTTTCTTT. It yields the protein CASRYGGRLDEAFF.